The 8 T cell receptor beta chains below come from one sample, sequenced in a study of beta chain features in type 1 diabetes. Since all of the isolated RNA was reverse transcribed, expressed TCRB transcripts were what got sequenced. Sequenced by immunoSEQ multiplex PCR; TCRdb stores in-frame clones only, minus some. The data show 140,000 to 150,000 clones, with 10% seen just once and around 1.2% held by the top ten. The material sequenced was naive CD4+ T cells from blood. The receptors come from a man aged 18 to 30 in good health.

In this sample, this clone turned up a few times. V and J are TRBV27 and TRBJ2-5; tentative D call: TRBD2 (5 bases). The CDR3 is 14 residues long. Trimming pared 3 bases from V and 1 base from J, leaving 9 bases between. Germline assignment: CDR1 MNHEY and CDR2 SMNVEV (reference sequence). The CDR3 sequence is CASSLWGAQETQYF. The CDR3 nucleotides read TGTGCCAGCAGTTTGTGGGGAGCCCAAGAGACCCAGTACTTC.

This chain joins TRBV19 and TRBJ2-1; D possibly corresponds to TRBD2 (7 bases). This CDR3 is built from 16 residues. The ends were cut back, 3 bases at V and 4 bases at J, with 16 bases in the middle. CDR1 and CDR2 (germline): LNHDA, SQIVND (reference sequence). The CDR3 nucleotides are TGTGCCAGTAGTATGGTGGGCGGGGGCCTGTACAATGAGCAGTTCTTC. Protein product: CASSMVGGGLYNEQFF.

The chain carries TRBV30 and TRBJ2-3; 9 bases align to TRBD2. V dropped 1 base and J dropped 1; count of bases not matched to a gene: 3. The V gene's germline CDR1 is GTSNPN and CDR2 SVGIG (reference sequence). CDR3 length equals 15 residues. The CDR3 DNA follows: TGTGCCTGGAGTGGAGGGACTAGCCGCACAGATACGCAGTATTTT. Amino acid sequence: CAWSGGTSRTDTQYF.

In this sample, this clone turned up a few times. The chain's CDR3 is CAWDQQGYNQPQHF. In nucleotides, the CDR3 is TGTGCCTGGGATCAACAGGGCTACAATCAGCCCCAGCATTTT. V and J are TRBV30 and TRBJ1-5; D is perhaps TRBD1 (6 bases). V was pared by 5 bases and J by 3 bases, with 14 bases between. Germline CDR1 and CDR2: GTSNPN and SVGIG (reference sequence). The CDR3 extends over 14 amino acids.

The chain links TRBV5-8 to TRBJ2-7, with D tentatively TRBD2 (5 bases). V was cut by 0 bases and J by 4 bases, with 11 bases left in between. The CDR3 totals 14 residues. In germline, CDR1 is SGHTS, CDR2 YDEGEE. In nucleotides, the CDR3 is TGTGCCAGCAGCTTGGCCTCGGGGAGATACGAGCAGTACTTC. Amino acid sequence: CASSLASGRYEQYF.

The rearrangement links TRBV18 to TRBJ2-1; the match to TRBD2 covers 8 bases. This CDR3 has 17 amino acids. V was pared by 1 base and J by 2 bases, with 7 bases of the junction left unmatched. CDR1 is KGHSH, CDR2 LQKENI, per germline. The DNA for the CDR3 is TGTGCCAGCTCACCACTTTTTGAGCGGGGGACCTACAATGAGCAGTTCTTC. This codes for CASSPLFERGTYNEQFF.

The chain employs TRBV18 and TRBJ2-5; D perhaps matches TRBD1 (6 bases). Germline lookup yields CDR1 KGHSH and CDR2 LQKENI. V lost 3 bases and J lost 5, with 25 bases in between. The CDR3 covers 18 residues. The CDR3 DNA reads TGTGCCAGCTCACCCTCTCCCGTATCTACAGGGCAGGAGGAGACCCAGTACTTC. Translating gives CASSPSPVSTGQEETQYF.

The genes are TRBV27 and TRBJ1-5; TRBD1 aligns across 8 bases. Trimming removed 5 bases from V and 7 bases from J; junction bases left unmatched: 10. This CDR3 has 15 amino acids. Germline CDR1 reads MNHEY; CDR2 reads SMNVEV (reference sequence). The CDR3 protein is CASSRTGPAGQPQHF. In DNA form, the CDR3 reads TGTGCCAGCAGTCGGACAGGGCCGGCGGGGCAGCCCCAGCATTTT.